These T cell receptor beta chains were read from a single sample in a study of cytomegalovirus exposure and HLA in healthy donors. The repertoire was sequenced with immunoSEQ multiplex PCR; TCRdb's copy has only in-frame clones and lacks some. Among around 100,000 clones listed, around 70% were seen once. Sequencing was carried out using PBMCs. Receptor source: a man aged 40-55 years in good health and CMV-seropositive. The CDR3 runs from the conserved cysteine through the conserved F or W. A D gene is named only where the DNA matches it firmly. For some rows the clone size is stated as once, few or many, or as a class when expanded; others skip it.

abundance	v_gene	j_gene	d_gene	CDR3nt	CDR3aa
few	TRBV4-1	TRBJ1-2	.	TGCGCCAGCAGCCAAGACGCAGGGAAGGGTGGCTACACCTTC	CASSQDAGKGGYTF
.	TRBV5-1	TRBJ2-1	.	TGCGCCAGCAGACGGGAACGGGAGCTTCACAATGAGCAGTTCTTC	CASRRERELHNEQFF
.	TRBV6-5	TRBJ2-7	TRBD2	TGTGCCAGCACTCCTCGGGAGGCGGACGAGCAGTACTTC	CASTPREADEQYF
.	TRBV13	TRBJ2-7	.	TGTGCCAGCAGCTTACCTCAGGGAACCTACGAGCAGTACTTC	CASSLPQGTYEQYF
few	TRBV11-2	TRBJ2-7	.	TGTGCCAGCAGCTTAGGGGGCATGTCCTACGAGCAGTACTTC	CASSLGGMSYEQYF
.	TRBV7-3	TRBJ2-1	TRBD1	TGTGCCAGCAGCTCGACAGGGGGCTCCTACAATGAGCAGTTCTTC	CASSSTGGSYNEQFF
.	TRBV27	TRBJ2-1	TRBD2	TGTGCCAGCAGTGCCCTCCGACTAGCGGGAGGGTACAATGAGCAGTTCTTC	CASSALRLAGGYNEQFF
.	TRBV11-2	TRBJ2-3	TRBD2	TGTGCCAGCACCTCCACGGGGGGGGATACGCAGTATTTT	CASTSTGGDTQYF
.	TRBV7-3	TRBJ2-5	.	TGTGCCAGCAGCTCCAGGGCCGAGGAGACCCAGTACTTC	CASSSRAEETQYF
once	TRBV30	TRBJ2-5	.	TGTGCCTGGAGTGTATACCGGAGCGAGACCCAGTACTTC	CAWSVYRSETQYF
.	TRBV7-9	TRBJ2-5	TRBD2	TGTTCCAGCAGCTTATTAGCGGGAGGGTTAGAGGAGACCCAGTACTTC	CSSSLLAGGLEETQYF
.	TRBV9	TRBJ1-1	TRBD1	TGTGCCAGCAGCCCCGGGGACAGGGGGAACACTGAAGCTTTCTTT	CASSPGDRGNTEAFF
.	TRBV2	TRBJ1-5	.	TGTGCCAGCAGTGAAGAACATCAGCAGCCCCAGCATTTT	CASSEEHQQPQHF
.	TRBV7-3	TRBJ2-1	TRBD2	TGTGCCAGCAGCCCGACTAGCGGGAGCCTCTACAATGAGCAGTTCTTC	CASSPTSGSLYNEQFF
.	TRBV13	TRBJ1-4	TRBD1	TGTGCCAGCAGCTTAGGGACAGGGAGAACTAATGAAAAACTGTTTTTT	CASSLGTGRTNEKLFF
.	TRBV29-1	TRBJ2-7	TRBD1	TGCAGCGCCGGGGACAGCTCCTACGAGCAGTACTTC	CSAGDSSYEQYF
.	TRBV28	TRBJ2-7	TRBD1	TGTGCCAGCAGTGACAGGGGACTCCGAGAGCAGTACTTC	CASSDRGLREQYF
few	TRBV9	TRBJ2-1	.	TGTGCCAGCAGCGTAGATGCGGATTCCTACAATGAGCAGTTCTTC	CASSVDADSYNEQFF
once	TRBV7-2	TRBJ2-3	.	TGTGCCAGCAGCTTTTATGGCGGATCTAGCACAGATACGCAGTATTTT	CASSFYGGSSTDTQYF
.	TRBV30	TRBJ1-4	.	TGTGCCTGGAGTGTACTAGGAGAAAAACTGTTTTTT	CAWSVLGEKLFF
.	TRBV7-9	TRBJ2-7	.	TGTGCCAGCAGCTTAGAGCTCTCCCACGAGCAGTACTTC	CASSLELSHEQYF
.	TRBV5-6	TRBJ2-1	.	TGTGCCAGCAGCTCCCCACCCAGGGGATCCAATGAGCAGTTCTTC	CASSSPPRGSNEQFF
.	TRBV14	TRBJ2-3	.	TGTGCCAGCAGCCAACTAGTGGCAGACCTCACAGATACGCAGTATTTT	CASSQLVADLTDTQYF
.	TRBV7-9	TRBJ2-1	.	TGTGCCAGCAGCTTAGGCGGATTGGGTGAGCAGTTCTTC	CASSLGGLGEQFF
.	TRBV7-9	TRBJ2-6	.	TGTGCCAGCAGCTCCTCAGGGGGGACTGGGGCCAACGTCCTGACTTTC	CASSSSGGTGANVLTF
few	TRBV19	TRBJ1-1	TRBD1	TGTGCCAGTAATACAGGGGTAAGGACTGAAGCTTTCTTT	CASNTGVRTEAFF
.	TRBV7-3	TRBJ1-1	.	TGTGCCAGCCGGCCGGCGGGCAACACTGAAGCTTTCTTT	CASRPAGNTEAFF
.	TRBV14	TRBJ2-7	TRBD2	TGTGCCAGCAGCCAAGGACTAGCGGGAACCTACGAGCAGTACTTC	CASSQGLAGTYEQYF
.	TRBV2	TRBJ2-7	TRBD1	TGTGCCAGCAGTGAGCAGGGGGCTGCGTACTTC	CASSEQGAAYF
.	TRBV5-1	TRBJ1-3	.	TGCGCCAGCAGCTTGGGGGGACTGCCGGACACCATATATTTT	CASSLGGLPDTIYF
.	TRBV28	TRBJ1-5	.	TGTGCCAGCTCCCTCAATCAGCCCCAGCATTTT	CASSLNQPQHF
.	TRBV7-9	TRBJ2-4	.	TGTGCCAGCAGCTCCGGCGGGGCGAGGATCGAAAACATTCAGTACTTC	CASSSGGARIENIQYF
.	TRBV19	TRBJ1-1	.	TGTGCCAGTAGTAGACTCGACAGGTCGGATGAAGCTTTCTTT	CASSRLDRSDEAFF
.	TRBV9	TRBJ1-5	.	TGTGCCAGCAGCCAGGGGAATCAGCCCCAGCATTTT	CASSQGNQPQHF
.	TRBV7-9	TRBJ2-3	.	TGTGCCAGCAGCTGGGTCGCGGGCACAGATACGCAGTATTTT	CASSWVAGTDTQYF
.	TRBV27	TRBJ1-3	.	TGTGCCAGCAGTTACACGGGTTACTCTGGAAACACCATATATTTT	CASSYTGYSGNTIYF
few	TRBV6-5	TRBJ1-1	.	TGTGCCAGCAGTTCCGACAGTTGGAACACTGAAGCTTTCTTT	CASSSDSWNTEAFF
.	TRBV6-6	TRBJ2-7	.	TGTGCCAGCAGCTTGACAGGTTCTACGAAGCAGTACTTC	CASSLTGSTKQYF
.	TRBV27	TRBJ2-7	TRBD1	TGTGCCAGCAGTTTAGGAAGGGGGCGCCGGGAGCAGTACTTC	CASSLGRGRREQYF
.	TRBV20-1	TRBJ2-7	.	TGCAGTGCTAGAGAATACTACGAGCAGTACTTC	CSAREYYEQYF
few	TRBV4-1	TRBJ1-2	TRBD1	TGCGCCAGCAGCCAAGAAAGGGGACAGGGTTCCTATGGCTACACCTTC	CASSQERGQGSYGYTF
.	TRBV5-1	TRBJ1-2	.	TGCGCCAGCAGCTTTGACACCCGGGGCTACACCTTC	CASSFDTRGYTF
.	TRBV30	TRBJ2-7	TRBD1	TGTGCCTGGACGGACAGGATCCACGAGCAGTACTTC	CAWTDRIHEQYF
.	TRBV4-1	TRBJ2-1	TRBD2	TGCGCCAGCAGCTACGCGGGGAGGGGCAATGAGCAGTTCTTC	CASSYAGRGNEQFF
.	TRBV6-1	TRBJ1-1	.	TGTGCCAGCAGTGAACGGGGGGCTGTTACTGAAGCTTTCTTT	CASSERGAVTEAFF
.	TRBV4-1	TRBJ2-5	TRBD2	TGCGCCAGCAGCCAAGCGGCGAGCGGGAGACAGGAGACCCAGTACTTC	CASSQAASGRQETQYF